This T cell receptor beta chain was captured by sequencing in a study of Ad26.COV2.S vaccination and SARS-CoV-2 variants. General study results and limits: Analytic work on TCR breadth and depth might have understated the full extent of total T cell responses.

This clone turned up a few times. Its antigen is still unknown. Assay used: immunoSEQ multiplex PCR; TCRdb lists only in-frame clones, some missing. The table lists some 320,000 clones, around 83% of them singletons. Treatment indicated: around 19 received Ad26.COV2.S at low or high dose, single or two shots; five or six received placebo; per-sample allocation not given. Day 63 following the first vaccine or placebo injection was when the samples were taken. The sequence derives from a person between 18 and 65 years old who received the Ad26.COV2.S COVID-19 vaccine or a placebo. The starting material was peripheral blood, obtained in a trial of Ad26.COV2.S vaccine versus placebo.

The CDR3 DNA follows: TGTGCCAGCAGCGCAAGGCGGGGATCTGAAGCTTTCTTT. The encoded protein is CASSARRGSEAFF. This rearrangement joins TRBV7-8 to TRBJ1-1; D unclear. The CDR3 totals 13 residues. Per the germline V gene, CDR1 is SGHVS and CDR2 is FQNEAQ. Trimming shortened V by 5 bases and J by 6 bases, and 13 bases separated the two germline ends.